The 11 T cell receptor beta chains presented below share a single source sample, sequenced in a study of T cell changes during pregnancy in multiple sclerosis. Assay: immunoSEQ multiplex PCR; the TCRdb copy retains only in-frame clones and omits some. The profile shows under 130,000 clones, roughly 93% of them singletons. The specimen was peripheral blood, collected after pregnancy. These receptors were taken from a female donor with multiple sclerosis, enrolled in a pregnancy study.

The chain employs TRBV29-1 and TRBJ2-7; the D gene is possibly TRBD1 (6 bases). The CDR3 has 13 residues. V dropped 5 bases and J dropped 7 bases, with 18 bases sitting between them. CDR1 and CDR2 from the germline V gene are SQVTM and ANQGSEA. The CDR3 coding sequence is TGCAGCGTTTCTAACTGGGGGCTAGGGGAGCAGTACTTC. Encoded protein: CSVSNWGLGEQYF.

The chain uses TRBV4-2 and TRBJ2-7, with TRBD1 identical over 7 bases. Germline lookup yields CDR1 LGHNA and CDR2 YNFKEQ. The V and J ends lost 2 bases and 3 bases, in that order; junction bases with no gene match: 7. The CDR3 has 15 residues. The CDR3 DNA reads TGTGCCAGCAGCCAAACAGAGACAGGGAGCTACGAGCAGTACTTC. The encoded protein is CASSQTETGSYEQYF.

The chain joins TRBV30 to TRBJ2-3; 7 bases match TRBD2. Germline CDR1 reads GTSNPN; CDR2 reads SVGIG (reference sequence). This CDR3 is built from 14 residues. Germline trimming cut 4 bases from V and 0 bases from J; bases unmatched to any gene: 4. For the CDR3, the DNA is TGTGCCTGGACGAGCGGGATTAGCACAGATACGCAGTATTTT. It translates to CAWTSGISTDTQYF.

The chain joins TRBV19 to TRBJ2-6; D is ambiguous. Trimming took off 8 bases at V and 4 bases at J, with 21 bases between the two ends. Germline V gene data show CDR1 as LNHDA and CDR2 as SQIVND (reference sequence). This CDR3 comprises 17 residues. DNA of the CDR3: TGTGCCAGTCAAAAATATCGGTCGAGTACCGGGGCCAACGTCCTGACTTTC. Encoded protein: CASQKYRSSTGANVLTF.

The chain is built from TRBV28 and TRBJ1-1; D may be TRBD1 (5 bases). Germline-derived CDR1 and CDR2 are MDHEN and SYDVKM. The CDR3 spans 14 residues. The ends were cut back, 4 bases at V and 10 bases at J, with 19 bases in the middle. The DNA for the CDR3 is TGTGCCAGCAGTTCCACCGGGGAGCAGGGAGGAGCTTTCTTT. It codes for CASSSTGEQGGAFF.

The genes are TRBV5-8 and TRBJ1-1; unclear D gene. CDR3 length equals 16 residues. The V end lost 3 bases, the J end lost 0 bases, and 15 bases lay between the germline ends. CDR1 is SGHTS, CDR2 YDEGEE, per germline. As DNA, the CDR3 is TGTGCCAGCAGCTATCTTACCGGGGTCATGAACACTGAAGCTTTCTTT. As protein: CASSYLTGVMNTEAFF.

DNA for the CDR3: TGTGCCAGCAGGGAGACTAGCGGGGGGATGGAGACCCAGTACTTC. Translated, it gives CASRETSGGMETQYF. V is TRBV2 and J is TRBJ2-5; 13 nucleotides align to TRBD2. The germline CDR1 and CDR2 sequences are SNHLY and FYNNEI. The V and J ends lost 6 bases and 5 bases, in that order; junction bases with no gene match: 6. The CDR3 contains 15 residues.

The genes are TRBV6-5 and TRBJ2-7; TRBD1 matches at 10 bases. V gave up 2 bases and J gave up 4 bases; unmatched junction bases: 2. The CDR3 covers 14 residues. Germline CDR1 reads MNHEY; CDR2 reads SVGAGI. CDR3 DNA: TGTGCCAGCAGTTACGGGACAGGGGATTACGAGCAGTACTTC. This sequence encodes CASSYGTGDYEQYF.

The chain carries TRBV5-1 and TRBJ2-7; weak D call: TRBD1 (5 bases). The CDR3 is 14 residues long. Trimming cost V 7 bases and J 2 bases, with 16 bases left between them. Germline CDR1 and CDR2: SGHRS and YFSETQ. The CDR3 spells CASRSQGETYEQYF. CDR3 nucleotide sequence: TGCGCCAGCCGTTCCCAGGGCGAAACCTACGAGCAGTACTTC. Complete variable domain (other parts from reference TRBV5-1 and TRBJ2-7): KAGVTQTPRYLIKTRGQQVTLSCSPISGHRSVSWYQQTPGQGLQFLFEYFSETQRNKGNFPGRFSGRQFSNSRSEMNVSTLELGDSALYLCASRSQGETYEQYFGPGTRLTVT.

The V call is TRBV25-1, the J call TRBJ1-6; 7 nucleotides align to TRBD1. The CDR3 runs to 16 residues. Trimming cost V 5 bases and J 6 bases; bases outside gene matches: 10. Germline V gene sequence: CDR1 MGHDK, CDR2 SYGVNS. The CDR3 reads CASSPHRGVGNSPLHF. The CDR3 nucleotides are TGTGCCAGCAGTCCCCACAGGGGAGTGGGTAATTCACCCCTCCACTTT.

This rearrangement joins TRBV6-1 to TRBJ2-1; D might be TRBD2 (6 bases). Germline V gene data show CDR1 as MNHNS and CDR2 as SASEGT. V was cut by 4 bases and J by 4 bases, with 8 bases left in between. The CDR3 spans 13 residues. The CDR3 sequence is CASSVRGYNEQFF. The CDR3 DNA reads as TGTGCCAGCAGTGTTCGGGGGTACAATGAGCAGTTCTTC.